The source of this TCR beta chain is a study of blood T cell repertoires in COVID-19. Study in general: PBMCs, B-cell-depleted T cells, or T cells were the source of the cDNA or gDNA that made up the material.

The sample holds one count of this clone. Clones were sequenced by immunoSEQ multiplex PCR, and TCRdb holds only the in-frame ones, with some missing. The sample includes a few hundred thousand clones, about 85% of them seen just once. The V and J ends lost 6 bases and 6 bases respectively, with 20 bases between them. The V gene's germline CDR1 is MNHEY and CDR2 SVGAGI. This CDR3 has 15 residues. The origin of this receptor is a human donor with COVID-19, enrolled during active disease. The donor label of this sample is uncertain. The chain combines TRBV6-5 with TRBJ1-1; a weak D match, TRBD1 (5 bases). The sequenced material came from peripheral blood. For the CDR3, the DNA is TGTGCCAGCAGCTCTCGCCGGGGGAGAGGGGCTGAAGCTTTCTTT. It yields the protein CASSSRRGRGAEAFF.